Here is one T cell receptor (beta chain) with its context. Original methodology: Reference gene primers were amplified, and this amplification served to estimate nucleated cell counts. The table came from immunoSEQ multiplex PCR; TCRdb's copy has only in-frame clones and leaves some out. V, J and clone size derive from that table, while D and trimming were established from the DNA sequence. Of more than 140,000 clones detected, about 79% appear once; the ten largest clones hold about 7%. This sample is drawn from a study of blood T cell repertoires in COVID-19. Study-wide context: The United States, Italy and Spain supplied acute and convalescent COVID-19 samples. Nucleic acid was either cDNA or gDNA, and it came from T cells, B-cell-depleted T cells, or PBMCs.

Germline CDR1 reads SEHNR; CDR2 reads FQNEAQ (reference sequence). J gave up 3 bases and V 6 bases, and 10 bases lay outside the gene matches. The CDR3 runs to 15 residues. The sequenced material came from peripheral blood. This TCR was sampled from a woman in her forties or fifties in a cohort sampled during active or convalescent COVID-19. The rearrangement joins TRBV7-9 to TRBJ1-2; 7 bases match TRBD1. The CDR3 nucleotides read TGTGCCAGCAGTGGGAGACAGGGCTGGGACTATGGCTACACCTTC. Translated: CASSGRQGWDYGYTF.